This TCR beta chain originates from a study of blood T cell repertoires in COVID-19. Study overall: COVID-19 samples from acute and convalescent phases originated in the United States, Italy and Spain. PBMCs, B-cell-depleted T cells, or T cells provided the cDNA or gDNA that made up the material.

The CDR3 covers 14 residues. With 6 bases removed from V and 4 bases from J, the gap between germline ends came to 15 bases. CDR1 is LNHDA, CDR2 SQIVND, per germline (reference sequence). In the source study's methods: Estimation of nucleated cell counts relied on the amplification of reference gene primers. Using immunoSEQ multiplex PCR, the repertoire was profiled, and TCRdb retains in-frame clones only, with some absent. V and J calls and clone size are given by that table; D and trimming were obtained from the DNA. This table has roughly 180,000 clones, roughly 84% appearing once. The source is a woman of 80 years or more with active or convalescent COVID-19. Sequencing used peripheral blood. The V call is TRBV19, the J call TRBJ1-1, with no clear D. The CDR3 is CASRMEEGFTEAFF. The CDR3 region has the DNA TGTGCCAGTAGGATGGAGGAGGGCTTCACTGAAGCTTTCTTT. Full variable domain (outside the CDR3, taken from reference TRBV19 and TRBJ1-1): DGGITQSPKYLFRKEGQNVTLSCEQNLNHDAMYWYRQDPGQGLRLIYYSQIVNDFQKGDIAEGYSVSREKKESFPLTVTSAQKNPTAFYLCASRMEEGFTEAFFGQGTRLTVV.